These 22 T cell receptor beta chains were all obtained from the same sample, sequenced in a study of CD8 T cells in Susac syndrome. Roughly 0.45 to 1 ug RNA was reverse transcribed with random hexamers. TCRdb reprocessed the immunoSEQ multiplex PCR reads via MiXCR and lists one record per CDR3 protein. Of 65,000 to 95,000 distinct CDR3 sequences in the sample, about 93% were seen once. Sequenced input: CD8+ T cells from PBMCs. These receptors were collected from a human donor with Susac syndrome.

The gene calls are TRBV5-6 and TRBJ2-1; D uncertain. The germline CDR1 and CDR2 sequences are SGHDT and YYEEEE. The CDR3 length is 15 residues. The V end lost 4 bases, the J end lost 4 bases, and 15 bases lay between the germline ends. The CDR3 is CASSMVRMEYNEQFF. In nucleotides, the CDR3 is TGTGCCAGCAGCATGGTAAGGATGGAGTACAATGAGCAGTTCTTC.

The J gene is TRBJ2-3, the V gene TRBV12-3 or TRBV12-4, with D possibly TRBD1 on 6 matching bases. CDR3 size: 14 residues. V lost 5 bases and J lost 5, with 14 bases in between. The CDR3 loop reads CASSQDSLIDTQYF. CDR3 DNA sequence: TGTGCCAGCAGTCAGGACAGCCTGATAGATACGCAGTATTTT.

CDR3 nucleotides: TGTGCCAGCAGCCAAGAGGGGACGTACCAAGAGACCCAGTACTTC. Its protein is CASSQEGTYQETQYF. The V call is TRBV14, the J call TRBJ2-5; D may match TRBD1 or TRBD2 (5 bases each). The CDR3 spans 15 residues. V was clipped by 0 bases and J by 0 bases, with 8 bases between them. Looked up from germline, CDR1 is SGHDN and CDR2 is FVKESK.

The V call is TRBV6-5, the J call TRBJ2-6; D is unclear. This CDR3 has 11 amino acids. V was clipped by 8 bases and J by 1 base, with 0 bases between them. CDR1 is MNHEY and CDR2 is SVGAGI in the germline V gene. CDR3 nucleotide sequence: TGTGCCAGCTCTGGGGCCAACGTCCTGACTTTC. Amino acid sequence: CASSGANVLTF.

The chain combines TRBV29-1 with TRBJ2-3; 8 bases agree with TRBD2. V lost 7 bases to trimming and J lost 0 bases; unmatched junction nucleotides: 6. The germline CDR1 and CDR2 sequences are SQVTM and ANQGSEA. The CDR3 is made up of 14 amino acids. The CDR3 DNA follows: TGCAGCGCATGGCGGGAGGCTAGCACAGATACGCAGTATTTT. As protein: CSAWREASTDTQYF.

The V and J genes are TRBV6-5 and TRBJ2-5; D perhaps matches TRBD1 (6 bases). The CDR3 is 12 residues long. Germline CDR1 and CDR2: MNHEY and SVGAGI. V gave up 8 bases and J gave up 3 bases, with 10 bases separating them. CDR3 residues: CASGYREETQYF. CDR3 coding DNA: TGTGCCAGCGGCTACAGGGAAGAGACCCAGTACTTC.

The chain uses TRBV5-6 and TRBJ2-2; 7 bases line up with TRBD1. V shed 0 bases and J 5 bases; nucleotides not matched to a gene: 7. The V gene's germline CDR1 is SGHDT and CDR2 YYEEEE. The CDR3 runs 16 residues. Written as DNA, the CDR3 is TGTGCCAGCAGCTTGGCGCTTCAGGGGGAGACCGGGGAGCTGTTTTTT. Amino acid sequence: CASSLALQGETGELFF.

The chain uses TRBV29-1 and TRBJ2-7; 7 nucleotides match TRBD2. CDR3 size: 11 residues. From germline, CDR1 is SQVTM and CDR2 ANQGSEA. In DNA, the CDR3 is TGCAGTGCTGGGGGGGACGATGAGCAGTACTTC. It specifies CSAGGDDEQYF.

The genes are TRBV13 and TRBJ2-7; D gene unclear. The CDR3 is made up of 12 amino acids. Trimming removed 6 bases at V and 2 bases at J, with 8 bases between. The germline V gene has CDR1 PRHDT and CDR2 FYEKMQ (reference sequence). The CDR3 nucleotides read TGTGCCAGCAGTGGCGGAACCTACGAGCAGTACTTC. This sequence encodes CASSGGTYEQYF.

The chain is built from TRBV7-6 and TRBJ2-7, with 7 bases matching TRBD2. CDR3 length: 15 residues. Germline CDR1 is SGHVS and CDR2 is FNYEAQ. V was clipped by 0 bases and J by 5 bases; unmatched bases: 7. DNA of the CDR3: TGTGCCAGCAGCTTAGCGATGACTAGCCTGGACGAGCAGTACTTC. It specifies CASSLAMTSLDEQYF.

The rearrangement uses TRBV19 and TRBJ1-2; the match to TRBD1 covers 7 bases. The V and J ends lost 8 bases and 4 bases, in that order; junction bases with no gene match: 4. Germline V gene data show CDR1 as LNHDA and CDR2 as SQIVND (reference sequence). CDR3 length: 12 residues. The CDR3 reads CASGDRAYGYTF. DNA for the CDR3: TGTGCCAGTGGTGACAGGGCCTATGGCTACACCTTC. Complete variable domain (other parts from reference TRBV19 and TRBJ1-2): DGGITQSPKYLFRKEGQNVTLSCEQNLNHDAMYWYRQDPGQGLRLIYYSQIVNDFQKGDIAEGYSVSREKKESFPLTVTSAQKNPTAFYLCASGDRAYGYTFGSGTRLTVV.

This clonotype was observed a single time. The chain uses TRBV6-2 or TRBV6-3 and TRBJ2-5; the D gene is possibly TRBD1 (5 bases). Germline V gene lookup returns CDR1 MNHEY and CDR2 SVGEGT. CDR3 size: 14 residues. V was clipped by 0 bases and J by 0 bases, with 5 bases between them. CDR3 loop: CASSYSTDQETQYF. The CDR3 region has the DNA TGTGCCAGCAGTTACTCGACAGACCAAGAGACCCAGTACTTC.

The genes are TRBV9 and TRBJ2-1, with D unresolved. V shed 0 bases and J shed 6 bases, with 10 bases lying between them. There are 14 residues in the CDR3. Per the germline V gene, CDR1 is SGDLS and CDR2 is YYNGEE. The CDR3 spells CASSVVFSPNEQFF. DNA of the CDR3: TGTGCCAGCAGCGTAGTCTTTAGCCCCAATGAGCAGTTCTTC. The variable domain in full, completed from reference TRBV9 and TRBJ2-1, reads DSGVTQTPKHLITATGQRVTLRCSPRSGDLSVYWYQQSLDQGLQFLIQYYNGEERAKGNILERFSAQQFPDLHSELNLSSLELGDSALYFCASSVVFSPNEQFFGPGTRLTVL.

The chain links TRBV15 to TRBJ2-3, with TRBD2 identical over 9 bases. V lost 4 bases, J lost 1 base, and 3 bases stayed unmatched. The CDR3 covers 15 residues. CDR1 LNHNV and CDR2 YYDKDF come from the germline V gene (reference sequence). CDR3 coding DNA: TGTGCCACCAGCATTGCTAGCGGGGGCACAGATACGCAGTATTTT. Translating it yields CATSIASGGTDTQYF. The full variable domain, with the rest looked up from reference TRBV15 and TRBJ2-3, is DAMVIQNPRYQVTQFGKPVTLSCSQTLNHNVMYWYQQKSSQAPKLLFHYYDKDFNNEADTPDNFQSRRPNTSFCFLDIRSPGLGDTAMYLCATSIASGGTDTQYFGPGTRLTVL.

The rearrangement uses TRBV25-1 and TRBJ2-7; TRBD2 aligns across 7 bases. CDR3 length: 12 amino acids. The junction had 1 base not matched to a gene; V was cut back by 6 bases and J by 2 bases. CDR1 MGHDK and CDR2 SYGVNS come from the germline V gene. The CDR3 here is CASRGGTYEQYF. The DNA for the CDR3 is TGTGCCAGCAGGGGGGGGACCTACGAGCAGTACTTC.

V and J are TRBV6-5 and TRBJ2-7; D may be TRBD1 (6 bases). The CDR3 length is 15 residues. CDR1 MNHEY and CDR2 SVGAGI come from the germline V gene. The ends were cut back, 7 bases at V and 5 bases at J, with 21 bases in the middle. CDR3 nucleotides: TGTGCCAGCACCCCCGCCCGTACAGGGATGCACGAGCAGTACTTC. This sequence encodes CASTPARTGMHEQYF.

A single count supports this clonotype. The chain links TRBV29-1 to TRBJ2-2; D uncertain. Between the trimmed V and J ends, which lost 4 bases and 2 bases, there was a span of 5 bases. The CDR3 is 12 amino acids. CDR1 is SQVTM, CDR2 ANQGSEA, per germline. The CDR3 nucleotides read TGCAGCGTTGGGGCTAACACCGGGGAGCTGTTTTTT. Residues: CSVGANTGELFF.

The chain employs TRBV4-1 and TRBJ2-7; D gene ambiguous. CDR3 length: 14 residues. CDR1 is MGHRA and CDR2 is YSYEKL in the germline V gene. Trimming cost V 0 bases and J 1 base, with 7 bases left between them. The CDR3 loop reads CASSQEESSYEQYF. CDR3 nucleotide sequence: TGCGCCAGCAGCCAAGAGGAGAGTTCCTACGAGCAGTACTTC.

Note on this clonotype: The germline gene is not matched at one end of the junction; a read error may be the cause. The chain is built from TRBV6-4 and TRBJ2-5, with D uncertain. This CDR3 has 14 amino acids. Germline CDR1 is MRHNA and CDR2 is SNTAGT. The CDR3 bases are TGTGCCAGCAGTGTGAACCAGAACCAAGAGAACCAGTACTTC. Amino acid sequence: CASSVNQNQENQYF.

The chain has TRBV20-1 and TRBJ2-5; 11 positions agree with TRBD2. After removal of 8 bases from V and 2 bases from J, the junction contained 7 bases not matched to a gene. The V gene's germline CDR1 is DFQATT and CDR2 SNEGSKA (reference sequence). The CDR3 length is 14 residues. CDR3 in DNA: TGCAGTTTTTCTAGCGGGAGGCAACAAGAGACCCAGTACTTC. Its translation: CSFSSGRQQETQYF.

The chain uses TRBV4-1 and TRBJ2-1; D is unresolved. The CDR3 totals 17 residues. Germline CDR1 MGHRA, CDR2 YSYEKL. The V end lost 0 bases, the J end lost 0 bases, and 12 bases lay between the germline ends. In DNA, the CDR3 is TGCGCCAGCAGCCAAGAGGATTCCCAGAGCTCCTACAATGAGCAGTTCTTC. Its protein is CASSQEDSQSSYNEQFF.

V is TRBV6-5 and J is TRBJ2-5, with D perhaps assigned TRBD1 or TRBD2 (5 bases each). Trimming removed 1 base at V and 4 bases at J, with 10 bases between. There are 14 residues in the CDR3. The germline gives CDR1 MNHEY, CDR2 SVGAGI. CDR3 loop: CASSYFRGVETQYF. The CDR3 bases are TGTGCCAGCAGTTACTTTAGGGGAGTAGAGACCCAGTACTTC.